The present entry profiles one T cell receptor (beta chain) with its context. Its antigen is unidentified. This entry belongs to a study of cytomegalovirus exposure and HLA in healthy donors. Study results and limitations: In vitro work confirmed that a few CMV-associated chains recognize CMV antigens. A later analysis found TCR association rates differed by HLA locus, highest for DRB1 and lowest for HLA-C.

The PCR had 60 Vbeta and 13 Jbeta primers. Sequencing was performed with immunoSEQ multiplex PCR; in TCRdb, only in-frame clones are kept and a portion is missing. The repertoire holds about 88,000 clones, with around 90% as singletons. As for the donors, each was a healthy bone marrow donor. Sequenced input: PBMCs. This clonotype originated in a man between 18 and 29 years old in good health and CMV-seronegative.

CDR3 nucleotides: TGTGCCAGCTCACCGGCTCTACAGGGTAGGGACACTGAAGCTTTCTTT. It codes for CASSPALQGRDTEAFF. V and J are TRBV18 and TRBJ1-1; possible D gene TRBD1, 6 bases. The V end lost 3 bases, the J end lost 3 bases, and 17 bases lay between the germline ends. The CDR3 is 16 amino acids. The germline gives CDR1 KGHSH, CDR2 LQKENI.